The 27 T cell receptor beta chains below all came from one sample that was sequenced in a study of OX40 agonist ivuxolimab in advanced cancers. Repertoires were generated with immunoSEQ multiplex PCR, while TCRdb's copy carries only in-frame clones and drops some. The data contain 60,000 to 65,000 clones, around 90% of them singletons. This sample comprised CD4+ or CD8+ T cells sorted from blood, obtained in a trial of the OX40 agonist ivuxolimab. These receptors were taken from an adult with an advanced solid tumor such as melanoma, head and neck, liver or kidney cancer.

V gene TRBV7-9 combines with J gene TRBJ2-7; 7 bases align to TRBD1. This CDR3 contains 13 residues. Germline lookup yields CDR1 SEHNR and CDR2 FQNEAQ (reference sequence). J lost 3 bases, V lost 3 bases, and 2 bases had no gene match. The CDR3 spells CASSLGQRYEQYF. DNA of the CDR3: TGTGCCAGCAGCTTGGGACAGCGCTACGAGCAGTACTTC.

The genes are TRBV27 and TRBJ2-7, with D hard to call. V was clipped by 3 bases and J by 0 bases, with 6 bases between them. This CDR3 comprises 13 residues. Germline loops: CDR1 MNHEY, CDR2 SMNVEV (reference sequence). The CDR3 spells CASSFFNSYEQYF. In DNA, the CDR3 is TGTGCCAGCAGTTTTTTCAACTCCTACGAGCAGTACTTC.

The rearrangement joins TRBV29-1 to TRBJ2-1; a weak D match, TRBD2 (6 bases). Trimming stripped 4 bases from V and 1 base from J, with 8 bases between. The CDR3 sequence is 13 residues long. CDR1 SQVTM and CDR2 ANQGSEA come from the germline V gene. The CDR3 nucleotides read TGCAGCGTTGTCGGGAGTTCCTACAATGAGCAGTTCTTC. It encodes CSVVGSSYNEQFF.

This rearrangement joins TRBV5-6 to TRBJ2-3; 7 bases map to TRBD1. After removal of 4 bases from V and 2 bases from J, the junction contained 4 bases not matched to a gene. Germline CDR1 is SGHDT and CDR2 is YYEEEE. This CDR3 is built from 14 residues. The CDR3 nucleotides read TGTGCCAGCAGCACGGACAGGCTCACAGATACGCAGTATTTT. Translating gives CASSTDRLTDTQYF.

This chain uses TRBV13 with TRBJ1-3, with D perhaps TRBD1 (5 bases). The germline V and J ends were trimmed by 2 bases and 2 bases, with 16 bases remaining between them. The CDR3 spans 17 residues. Germline values: CDR1 PRHDT, CDR2 FYEKMQ (reference sequence). The CDR3 reads CASSLLSLGAPGNTIYF. In nucleotides, the CDR3 is TGTGCCAGCAGCTTATTATCCCTCGGGGCTCCTGGAAACACCATATATTTT.

This chain connects TRBV7-3 to TRBJ2-2; 9 nucleotides match TRBD2. The CDR3 runs to 16 residues. V was pared by 1 base and J by 6 bases, with 6 bases of the junction left unmatched. Germline-derived CDR1 and CDR2 are SGHTA and FQGTGA. The CDR3 nucleotides are TGTGCCAGCAGCTTAATGGGTAGCGGGAGCGCCGGGGAGCTGTTTTTT. Residues: CASSLMGSGSAGELFF.

This rearrangement joins TRBV5-1 to TRBJ2-1; D unclear. CDR3 length: 12 residues. The V gene lost 4 bases and the J gene lost 7 bases, with 9 bases spanning the gap. CDR1 and CDR2 from the germline V gene are SGHRS and YFSETQ. The CDR3 DNA reads as TGCGCCAGCAGCATTAGTACGAATGAGCAGTTCTTC. Translated: CASSISTNEQFF.

This chain links TRBV15 with TRBJ1-3, with a tentative D call TRBD1 (5 bases). V lost 0 bases and J lost 2, with 8 bases in between. There are 15 residues in the CDR3. The germline gives CDR1 LNHNV, CDR2 YYDKDF (reference sequence). The CDR3 DNA reads as TGTGCCACCAGCAGAGATTTGGGGGCTGGAAACACCATATATTTT. This sequence encodes CATSRDLGAGNTIYF.

The chain employs TRBV7-6 and TRBJ1-1; no definite D call. The CDR3 sequence is 14 residues long. Germline CDR1 and CDR2: SGHVS and FNYEAQ. Deletions cut 0 bases from V and 4 bases from J, with 9 bases between. Written as DNA, the CDR3 is TGTGCCAGCAGCTTAGCTAAAGAAGGCACTGAAGCTTTCTTT. Its translation is CASSLAKEGTEAFF.

The genes are TRBV7-9 and TRBJ2-5, with 14 bases lining up with TRBD2. Germline V lookup: CDR1 SEHNR, CDR2 FQNEAQ (reference sequence). This CDR3 is 16 amino acids long. The V gene end was trimmed by 5 bases and the J gene end by 5 bases; junction bases not matched to a gene: 7. CDR3 DNA: TGTGCCAGCAGCCGAAGGACTAGCGGGAGGCCGGAGACCCAGTACTTC. It translates to CASSRRTSGRPETQYF.

This clone was found a few times. CDR3 DNA sequence: TGTGCCAGCAGCTTAGCGACTAGCGGATATGCCAATGAGCAGTTCTTC. Its translation: CASSLATSGYANEQFF. The V call is TRBV13, the J call TRBJ2-1; TRBD2 agrees at 9 bases. The CDR3 is made up of 16 amino acids. After removal of 1 base from V and 6 bases from J, the junction contained 7 bases not matched to a gene. Germline assignment: CDR1 PRHDT and CDR2 FYEKMQ (reference sequence).

This chain uses TRBV9 with TRBJ2-7; the D is unclear. The V and J ends lost 4 bases and 1 base respectively, with 18 bases between them. The CDR3 runs 16 residues. Germline V lookup: CDR1 SGDLS, CDR2 YYNGEE. CDR3: CASSPRSVVGSYEQYF. For the CDR3, the DNA is TGTGCCAGCAGCCCGCGCTCGGTCGTTGGGTCCTACGAGCAGTACTTC.

This clone came up a few times. This chain connects TRBV14 to TRBJ2-1; D is unclear. Germline V lookup: CDR1 SGHDN, CDR2 FVKESK. V lost 4 bases to trimming and J lost 2 bases, with 15 bases between them. This CDR3 spans 16 amino acids. The CDR3 protein is CASSPPGPHTYNEQFF. CDR3 coding DNA: TGTGCCAGCAGCCCTCCGGGCCCACACACCTACAATGAGCAGTTCTTC.

V gene TRBV21-1 combines with J gene TRBJ2-7; TRBD2, as called in the table, went unchecked against the DNA. TRBV21-1 is a pseudogene. CDR3 length equals 17 residues. In DNA form, the CDR3 reads TGTGCCAGCAGCAAATGGAGTAGCGGGAAGACCCCCTACGAGCAGTACTTC. Protein product: CASSKWSSGKTPYEQYF.

The V call is TRBV14, the J call TRBJ2-3; D unclear. The ends were cut back, 5 bases at V and 2 bases at J, with 14 bases in the middle. This CDR3 comprises 15 residues. Looked up from germline, CDR1 is SGHDN and CDR2 is FVKESK. The CDR3 is CASSTSYLFTDTQYF. CDR3 nucleotide sequence: TGTGCCAGCAGCACTTCTTACTTATTCACAGATACGCAGTATTTT.

This chain connects TRBV28 to TRBJ2-5; D is uncertain. Trimming took off 3 bases at V and 8 bases at J, with 13 bases between the two ends. There are 13 residues in the CDR3. Germline V lookup: CDR1 MDHEN, CDR2 SYDVKM. This CDR3 is CASSFSQLSTQYF. CDR3 sequence (DNA): TGTGCCAGCAGTTTTAGCCAGCTATCTACCCAGTACTTC.

The chain recombines TRBV5-8 with TRBJ1-1; D not resolved. Trimming pared 0 bases from V and 4 bases from J, leaving 7 bases between. CDR1 and CDR2 from the germline V gene are SGHTS and YDEGEE. This CDR3 is 13 amino acids long. CDR3 loop: CASSLGQITEAFF. The DNA for the CDR3 is TGTGCCAGCAGCTTGGGGCAGATCACTGAAGCTTTCTTT.

This chain connects TRBV10-3 to TRBJ2-5; D unresolved. Trimming shortened V by 4 bases and J by 2 bases, and 17 bases separated the two germline ends. The CDR3 extends over 16 amino acids. Germline values: CDR1 ENHRY, CDR2 SYGVKD. Here the CDR3 reads CAISAQLAENQETQYF. DNA for the CDR3: TGTGCCATCAGTGCCCAGTTAGCTGAAAATCAAGAGACCCAGTACTTC.

The rearrangement uses TRBV5-4 and TRBJ1-1, with D hard to call. CDR1 and CDR2 from the germline V gene are SGHNT and YYREEE (reference sequence). The CDR3 length is 15 residues. Trimming pared 3 bases from V and 1 base from J, leaving 13 bases between. The CDR3 spells CASSSDRATNTEAFF. In nucleotides, the CDR3 is TGTGCCAGCAGCTCCGATCGGGCCACGAACACTGAAGCTTTCTTT.

This clone was seen just once. V gene TRBV4-2 combines with J gene TRBJ1-1; D gene unclear. CDR3 length: 14 amino acids. V lost 4 bases to trimming and J lost 1 base, with 10 bases between them. Germline CDR1 reads LGHNA; CDR2 reads YNFKEQ. The DNA for the CDR3 is TGTGCCAGCAGCCTGGCGGAGGCGAACACTGAAGCTTTCTTT. Translating gives CASSLAEANTEAFF.

J is TRBJ2-7 and V is TRBV12-5; D is unresolved. V was pared by 3 bases and J by 4 bases, with 10 bases between. Germline-derived CDR1 and CDR2 are LGHNT and FRNRAP. The CDR3 is made up of 13 amino acids. As DNA, the CDR3 is TGTGCTAGTGGTTTCGGGCGTGGGTACGAGCAGTACTTC. Translating gives CASGFGRGYEQYF.

The gene calls are TRBV15 and TRBJ2-1; 12 bases agree with TRBD2. This CDR3 region has 15 residues. V lost 6 bases to trimming and J lost 8 bases; unmatched junction nucleotides: 8. Germline CDR1 LNHNV, CDR2 YYDKDF (reference sequence). The CDR3 protein is CATRGLAGLVDEQFF. As DNA, the CDR3 is TGTGCCACCAGGGGACTAGCGGGTCTAGTGGATGAGCAGTTCTTC.

This sequence joins TRBV10-1 and TRBJ1-1; D call uncertain. Germline CDR1 and CDR2: WNHNN and SYGVQD (reference sequence). The CDR3 runs to 13 residues. V lost 0 bases to trimming and J lost 6 bases, with 8 bases between them. The DNA for the CDR3 is TGCGCCAGCAGTGAGTCGGGCAAGGCTGAAGCTTTCTTT. Amino acids: CASSESGKAEAFF.

The count of this clone is one. V gene TRBV4-1 combines with J gene TRBJ2-7; D uncertain. Germline CDR1 MGHRA, CDR2 YSYEKL. CDR3 length: 15 residues. Between the trimmed V and J ends, which lost 0 bases and 2 bases, there was a span of 11 bases. The CDR3 sequence is CASSQDNGETYEQYF. The CDR3 bases are TGCGCCAGCAGCCAAGATAACGGAGAAACCTACGAGCAGTACTTC.

Points on this clone: Relative to the germline gene, one junction end is altered; a read error may explain this. The chain combines TRBV7-9 with TRBJ2-7; D possibly corresponds to TRBD2 (6 bases). The CDR3 length is 14 residues. Per germline, CDR1 SEHNR and CDR2 FQNEAQ (reference sequence). The CDR3 nucleotides read TGTGCCAGCAGCCTAGCTGGAGGGCCCTACGAGCAGTACTTC. It yields the protein CASSLAGGPYEQYF.

The V call is TRBV13, the J call TRBJ2-7; 10 bases fit TRBD2. The CDR3 is 16 amino acids. The V gene end was trimmed by 5 bases and the J gene end by 0 bases; junction bases not matched to a gene: 7. Germline lookup yields CDR1 PRHDT and CDR2 FYEKMQ (reference sequence). In DNA, the CDR3 is TGTGCCAGCAGCCGTCGAGCGGGAGGGCCCTCCTACGAGCAGTACTTC. Translation gives CASSRRAGGPSYEQYF.

The CDR3 nucleotides read TGTGCCAGCAGCTTGTTGACGGGTGGCTACACCTTC. It specifies CASSLLTGGYTF. The chain employs TRBV5-6 and TRBJ1-2; D not certain. Germline V gives CDR1 SGHDT, CDR2 YYEEEE. V was trimmed by 1 base and J by 7 bases, leaving 8 bases between them. The length of the CDR3 is 12 residues. Drawing the rest from reference TRBV5-6 and TRBJ1-2, the complete variable domain is DAGVTQSPTHLIKTRGQQVTLRCSPKSGHDTVSWYQQALGQGPQFIFQYYEEEERQRGNFPDRFSGHQFPNYSSELNVNALLLGDSALYLCASSLLTGGYTFGSGTRLTVV.